Described below is a single TCR beta chain sequence and its context. What it recognizes is unknown. The data were obtained in a study of blood T cells in healthy people across ages. Broader study findings: Both higher diversity and more naive CD4+ cells marked long-lived donors when set against aged donors. Researchers report that TCR beta diversity correlated strongly with naive T cell percentage. Because sorting was not performed, PBMCs prevented conclusive naive versus antigen-experienced comparison.

Sample-barcoded 5' priming and a J-beta primer mix drove a second PCR of roughly 7 to 11 cycles. The template-switch adaptor, which had 12 random nucleotides, put a tag on each cDNA molecule. MiXCR, applied by TCRdb to the 5' RACE reads, yields one record per CDR3 protein. The table has 910,000 or so distinct CDR3 sequences, roughly 50% seen once. The TCR comes from a woman aged 60-70 years in good health. The sequencing input was blood.

Written as DNA, the CDR3 is TGTGCCACCAGCAGAGATCGGGGGGGTCTGACGGATACGCAGTATTTT. It is translated as CATSRDRGGLTDTQYF. This rearrangement joins TRBV15 to TRBJ2-3; 8 nucleotides match TRBD2. This CDR3 spans 16 amino acids. The V gene's germline CDR1 is LNHNV and CDR2 YYDKDF (reference sequence). V was pared by 0 bases and J by 6 bases, with 8 bases of the junction left unmatched.